These 29 T cell receptor beta chains were sequenced from one sample in a study of CD8 T cells in ankylosing spondylitis. Broader study findings: Ankylosing spondylitis blood seemed to carry a telltale TCR beta motif made of seven or eight highly homologous variants.

These receptors' antigens are unknown. TCRdb re-derived calls from the 5' RACE reads in MiXCR, one entry per CDR3 protein. The sample lists about 500,000 distinct CDR3 sequences; approximately 11% were seen once. Sequencing used blood, either unsorted or a sorted T cell fraction (not recorded which). These receptors all come from a male donor with ankylosing spondylitis.

This clonotype was counted a few times. CDR3 amino acids: CASSESSVSSYNEQFF. DNA for the CDR3: TGTGCCAGCAGTGAGTCTAGCGTCTCCTCCTACAATGAGCAGTTCTTC. The chain combines TRBV6-4 with TRBJ2-1; D possibly corresponds to TRBD2 (6 bases). V was cut by 3 bases and J by 0 bases, with 12 bases left in between. The germline gives CDR1 MRHNA, CDR2 SNTAGT. This CDR3 has 16 amino acids.

This clonotype was counted at least ten times. J is TRBJ2-1 and V is TRBV7-9, with a weak D call TRBD1 (6 bases). CDR1 is SEHNR and CDR2 is FQNEAQ in the germline V gene (reference sequence). V was shortened by 1 base and J by 4 bases, with 8 bases between the two germline ends. CDR3 length: 14 residues. The CDR3 DNA reads TGTGCCAGCAGCTTAGTTCAGGGGTACAATGAGCAGTTCTTC. This gives the protein CASSLVQGYNEQFF.

V and J are TRBV20-1 and TRBJ1-4; weak D call: TRBD1 (6 bases). The V and J ends lost 3 bases and 4 bases respectively, with 15 bases between them. There are 15 residues in the CDR3. CDR1 is DFQATT and CDR2 is SNEGSKA in the germline V gene (reference sequence). DNA of the CDR3: TGCAGTGCTAGGACAACAGGGACCATTAATGAAAAACTGTTTTTT. Translating it yields CSARTTGTINEKLFF.

This clonotype has ten or more counts. The chain links TRBV27 to TRBJ2-4; no reliable D call. The V gene lost 7 bases and the J gene lost 0 bases, with 19 bases spanning the gap. CDR1 is MNHEY, CDR2 SMNVEV, per germline (reference sequence). This CDR3 comprises 17 residues. The CDR3 sequence is CASTIGCTCLAKNIQYF. In DNA, the CDR3 is TGTGCCAGCACCATTGGATGCACCTGTCTAGCCAAAAACATTCAGTACTTC.

This clonotype has a count of ten or more. CDR3 region: CASSGEWTDTQYF. The DNA for the CDR3 is TGCGCCAGCAGCGGGGAGTGGACAGATACGCAGTATTTT. The J gene is TRBJ2-3, the V gene TRBV5-1, with a possible D match to TRBD2 (5 bases). CDR3 length: 13 amino acids. Germline V CDR1 and CDR2: SGHRS, YFSETQ. V was cut by 4 bases and J by 3 bases, with 9 bases left in between. Drawing the rest from reference TRBV5-1 and TRBJ2-3, the complete variable domain is KAGVTQTPRYLIKTRGQQVTLSCSPISGHRSVSWYQQTPGQGLQFLFEYFSETQRNKGNFPGRFSGRQFSNSRSEMNVSTLELGDSALYLCASSGEWTDTQYFGPGTRLTVL.

The V and J genes are TRBV20-1 and TRBJ2-5; possible D gene TRBD2, 5 bases. Trimming cost V 5 bases and J 7 bases, with 20 bases left between them. Germline loops: CDR1 DFQATT, CDR2 SNEGSKA (reference sequence). The CDR3 is made up of 14 amino acids. Here the CDR3 DNA reads TGCAGTGCTCCCCCAACGGGGAGAGTATGGACCCAGTACTTC. Translated: CSAPPTGRVWTQYF.

This clonotype came up many times. The chain recombines TRBV4-1 with TRBJ2-1, with TRBD2 matching 10 bases. Trimming removed 4 bases from V and 8 bases from J; junction bases left unmatched: 11. Germline lookup yields CDR1 MGHRA and CDR2 YSYEKL. This CDR3 region has 16 residues. This CDR3 reads CASSRNLAGVLDEQFF. The CDR3 nucleotides read TGCGCCAGCAGCCGGAACCTAGCGGGAGTTTTAGATGAGCAGTTCTTC.

The J gene is TRBJ2-2, the V gene TRBV20-1; the D gene is possibly TRBD2 (6 bases). Trimming stripped 3 bases from V and 6 bases from J, with 11 bases between. The CDR3 sequence is 13 residues long. From germline, CDR1 is DFQATT and CDR2 SNEGSKA (reference sequence). The chain's CDR3 is CSASGRGAGELFF. In DNA, the CDR3 is TGCAGTGCTAGCGGGAGAGGGGCCGGGGAGCTGTTTTTT.

The V and J genes are TRBV7-9 and TRBJ2-2, with 7 bases fitting TRBD1. V lost 2 bases and J lost 1; bases outside the gene matches: 7. The CDR3 consists of 17 residues. Germline values: CDR1 SEHNR, CDR2 FQNEAQ (reference sequence). The CDR3 DNA reads as TGTGCCAGCAGCTTATACAGGGGCGCAGAGAACACCGGGGAGCTGTTTTTT. Residues: CASSLYRGAENTGELFF. Variable domain in full (rest from reference TRBV7-9 and TRBJ2-2): DTGVSQNPRHKITKRGQNVTFRCDPISEHNRLYWYRQTLGQGPEFLTYFQNEAQLEKSRLLSDRFSAERPKGSFSTLEIQRTEQGDSAMYLCASSLYRGAENTGELFFGEGSRLTVL.

The table lists this clonotype with a few counts. The chain has TRBV20-1 and TRBJ2-5; 11 nucleotides agree with TRBD1. The V and J ends lost 6 bases and 5 bases, in that order; junction bases with no gene match: 8. Germline V lookup: CDR1 DFQATT, CDR2 SNEGSKA (reference sequence). There are 14 residues in the CDR3. Written as DNA, the CDR3 is TGCAGTGCCCAAGGACAGGGGGCCGGGGAGACCCAGTACTTC. As protein: CSAQGQGAGETQYF.

J is TRBJ2-7 and V is TRBV7-8; 14 bases fit TRBD2. There are 16 residues in the CDR3. V trimming: 5 bases; J trimming: 2 bases; junction bases outside the gene matches: 5. CDR1 is SGHVS and CDR2 is FQNEAQ in the germline V gene. Here the CDR3 reads CASSQLGLAGAYEQYV. As DNA, the CDR3 is TGTGCCAGCAGCCAACTGGGACTAGCGGGAGCCTACGAGCAGTACGTC.

V usage is TRBV5-4 and J usage is TRBJ1-1, with unresolved D. The CDR3 has 14 amino acids. Germline V CDR1 and CDR2: SGHNT, YYREEE (reference sequence). The V end was cut by 0 bases, the J end by 1 base, with 7 bases between. The CDR3 loop is CASSLDWGNTEAFF. The CDR3 nucleotides read TGTGCCAGCAGCTTGGACTGGGGGAACACTGAAGCTTTCTTT.

This clonotype was counted at least ten times. The chain has TRBV29-1 and TRBJ2-1, with a weak D call TRBD1 (6 bases). The germline CDR1 and CDR2 sequences are SQVTM and ANQGSEA. Trimming took off 6 bases at V and 6 bases at J, with 12 bases between the two ends. The CDR3 extends over 12 amino acids. In DNA form, the CDR3 reads TGCAGCGTCCAGGGGTTGGGCAATGAGCAGTTCTTC. Amino acids: CSVQGLGNEQFF.

This clonotype has a handful of counts. The CDR3 coding sequence is TGTGCCAGCAGCTTAGGACCGAGACAGGGTAGCAATCAGCCCCAGCATTTT. This encodes CASSLGPRQGSNQPQHF. The V gene is TRBV7-8, the J gene TRBJ1-5, with 7 bases that match TRBD1. The germline V gene has CDR1 SGHVS and CDR2 FQNEAQ. The CDR3 totals 17 residues. After removal of 1 base from V and 0 bases from J, the junction contained 6 bases not matched to a gene.

The rearrangement uses TRBV11-2 and TRBJ2-3, with 11 positions matching TRBD2. This CDR3 spans 17 amino acids. Germline V CDR1 and CDR2: SGHAT, FQNNGV. With 0 bases clipped from V and 5 bases from J, the junction kept 7 bases outside the gene matches. DNA of the CDR3: TGTGCCAGCAGCTTAGAAGGTCTAGCGGGAGGAGGAGATACGCAGTATTTT. Residues: CASSLEGLAGGGDTQYF.

Of note for this clonotype: This sequence may be a read error, since a much larger clone differs from it by one base. V is TRBV3-1 and J is TRBJ2-1; a weak D match, TRBD2 (7 bases). The CDR3 covers 15 residues. V lost 3 bases to trimming and J lost 3 bases, with 12 bases between them. Looked up from germline, CDR1 is LGHDT and CDR2 is YNNKEL (reference sequence). CDR3 DNA sequence: TGTGCCAGCAGCCAGCGTAGGGGGGGCTACAATGAGCAGTTCTTC. Its translation is CASSQRRGGYNEQFF.

By proportion, this clonotype is medium-sized. For the CDR3, the DNA is TGTGCCAGCACCCCAGGGGGACCAGCGGATACGCAGTATTTT. This gives the protein CASTPGGPADTQYF. V and J are TRBV12-3 or TRBV12-4 and TRBJ2-3; 7 bases are a match to TRBD1. CDR3 size: 14 residues. The trim removed 7 bases at V and 6 bases at J, leaving 10 bases unmatched.

This clonotype was picked up a small number of times. This chain links TRBV7-9 with TRBJ2-7; D may be TRBD1 (6 bases). V was cut by 4 bases and J by 2 bases, with 15 bases left in between. Germline-derived CDR1 and CDR2 are SEHNR and FQNEAQ (reference sequence). CDR3 length equals 15 residues. The CDR3 nucleotides are TGTGCCAGCAGCTCTGGGGGCAGGGGACCCTACGAGCAGTACGTC. Its protein product is CASSSGGRGPYEQYV.

The V and J genes are TRBV11-3 and TRBJ2-1, with D possibly TRBD2 on 6 matching bases. Trimming pared 1 base from V and 2 bases from J, leaving 12 bases between. Germline CDR1 is SGHNT and CDR2 is YENEEA. The CDR3 is 16 residues long. The CDR3 nucleotides read TGTGCCAGCAGCTTAGGTACGGGAGCTACCTACAATGAGCAGTTCTTC. It translates to CASSLGTGATYNEQFF.

The table lists this clonotype with a few counts. The chain has TRBV12-3 or TRBV12-4 and TRBJ1-2; D not certain. V lost 3 bases to trimming and J lost 8 bases, with 10 bases between them. The CDR3 runs 12 residues. The CDR3 region is CASSFPERGYTF. DNA for the CDR3: TGTGCCAGCAGTTTCCCTGAAAGGGGCTACACCTTC.

The V gene is TRBV19, the J gene TRBJ1-6, with 9 bases lining up with TRBD1. The CDR3 runs 16 residues. The trim removed 3 bases at V and 7 bases at J, leaving 7 bases unmatched. Germline V gene data show CDR1 as LNHDA and CDR2 as SQIVND (reference sequence). CDR3 in amino acids: CASSILTGQGNSPLHF. DNA for the CDR3: TGTGCCAGTAGTATCCTAACGGGACAGGGAAATTCACCCCTCCACTTT.

This clonotype was detected only a few times. This sequence joins TRBV18 and TRBJ2-1; D gene ambiguous. The CDR3 totals 17 residues. Germline V gene sequence: CDR1 KGHSH, CDR2 LQKENI. Between the trimmed V and J ends, which lost 4 bases and 0 bases, there was a span of 16 bases. The CDR3 protein is CASSLVGLFSSYNEQFF. In DNA, the CDR3 is TGTGCCAGCTCACTAGTAGGGCTTTTCAGCTCCTACAATGAGCAGTTCTTC.

The chain links TRBV21-1 to TRBJ1-2. TRBV21-1 is tagged as a pseudogene. The CDR3 has 13 amino acids. For the CDR3, the DNA is TGTGCCACCTCGTGGGGTGGGAACTATGGCTACACCTTC. Protein product: CATSWGGNYGYTF.

This chain connects TRBV18 to TRBJ2-7; tentative D call: TRBD2 (6 bases). CDR1 KGHSH and CDR2 LQKENI come from the germline V gene. Trimming pared 2 bases from V and 3 bases from J, leaving 14 bases between. This CDR3 is built from 15 residues. CDR3 loop: CASSPDGGLDYEQYV. CDR3 nucleotide sequence: TGTGCCAGCTCACCAGATGGGGGGTTAGACTACGAGCAGTACGTC.

This clonotype was picked up a small number of times. J is TRBJ2-2 and V is TRBV18, with D possibly matching TRBD2 (6 bases). The CDR3 has 16 residues. Per germline, CDR1 KGHSH and CDR2 LQKENI. V was shortened by 1 base and J by 5 bases, with 14 bases between the two germline ends. The CDR3 nucleotides read TGTGCCAGCTCACCACAATCGGGAGATTGGACCGGGGAGCTGTTTTTT. Translating it yields CASSPQSGDWTGELFF.

V gene TRBV5-6 combines with J gene TRBJ1-1; 7 bases map to TRBD1. V shed 1 base, J shed 0 bases, and the junction held 3 bases outside the gene matches. The CDR3 covers 15 residues. Germline loops: CDR1 SGHDT, CDR2 YYEEEE. CDR3 sequence: CASSLRGQLNTEAFF. As DNA, the CDR3 is TGTGCCAGCAGCTTGAGGGGACAGCTGAACACTGAAGCTTTCTTT.

This clonotype was seen ten or more times. The chain joins TRBV10-3 to TRBJ2-1, with 7 bases that match TRBD1. From germline, CDR1 is ENHRY and CDR2 SYGVKD. V was pared by 9 bases and J by 8 bases, with 7 bases of the junction left unmatched. The CDR3 spans 12 residues. The CDR3 loop is CAISEQGHEQFF. CDR3 sequence (DNA): TGTGCCATATCGGAACAGGGGCATGAGCAGTTCTTC.

The chain joins TRBV7-9 to TRBJ2-7; D uncertain. This CDR3 has 14 amino acids. CDR1 and CDR2 (germline): SEHNR, FQNEAQ (reference sequence). The V end lost 0 bases, the J end lost 7 bases, and 13 bases lay between the germline ends. CDR3 residues: CASSLASGLGEQYV. CDR3 DNA sequence: TGTGCCAGCAGCTTAGCCTCCGGGTTGGGGGAGCAGTACGTC.

This clonotype has a handful of counts. J is TRBJ2-2 and V is TRBV5-1; D not resolved. V was shortened by 5 bases and J by 6 bases, with 14 bases between the two germline ends. Germline assignment: CDR1 SGHRS and CDR2 YFSETQ. The CDR3 is 14 amino acids. In DNA form, the CDR3 reads TGCGCCAGCAGTGGAGAAGACTGGGCCGGGGAGCTGTTTTTT. It specifies CASSGEDWAGELFF.